Listed here are 28 T cell receptor beta chains from one sample, sequenced in a study of molecular identifiers for immune sequencing clone quantification. One entry per CDR3 protein results from TCRdb running MiXCR on the PCR reads. The sample has tens of thousands of distinct CDR3 sequences; 15% to 20% are singletons. Material: naive CD8+ T cells from blood, with Jurkat cell RNA spiked in. The subset is: FACS-sorted CD8+CD4-CCR7+CD45RA+ naive T cells. The receptor set was obtained from a human donor in good health. Some libraries in this study had Jurkat cell RNA spiked in.

This clonotype was seen at least ten times. This rearrangement joins TRBV4-1 to TRBJ1-2; no clear D. Germline V CDR1 and CDR2: MGHRA, YSYEKL. CDR3 length: 11 residues. Trimming stripped 0 bases from V and 4 bases from J, with 0 bases between. The CDR3 spells CASSQDYGYTF. The CDR3 coding sequence is TGCGCCAGCAGCCAAGACTATGGCTACACCTTC.

This clonotype was detected many times. The chain joins TRBV24-1 to TRBJ2-1, with TRBD2 as a possible D gene (5 bases). The length of the CDR3 is 13 residues. Germline V gene lookup returns CDR1 KGHDR and CDR2 SFDVKD. V lost 7 bases, J lost 7 bases, and 13 bases lay in between. CDR3: CATSPRTGNEQFF. CDR3 nucleotides: TGTGCCACCAGCCCTAGGACTGGAAATGAGCAGTTCTTC.

This clonotype was detected ten times or more. The V call is TRBV20-1, the J call TRBJ2-1, with 9 bases that match TRBD2. The CDR3 contains 16 residues. V was pared by 0 bases and J by 6 bases, with 9 bases of the junction left unmatched. Germline loops: CDR1 DFQATT, CDR2 SNEGSKA (reference sequence). The CDR3 DNA follows: TGCAGTGCTAGAGATCCTAGCGGGATCTTTTCCAATGAGCAGTTCTTC. Encoded protein: CSARDPSGIFSNEQFF.

About this clonotype: A much larger clonotype is one base distant, so this may be a read error. CDR3 in amino acids: CSLDRDNEQFF. Written as DNA, the CDR3 is TGCAGCTTGGACAGAGACAATGAGCAGTTCTTC. This chain connects TRBV29-1 to TRBJ2-1, with D possibly being TRBD1 (6 bases). CDR1 is SQVTM, CDR2 ANQGSEA, per germline. The CDR3 spans 11 residues. The V gene lost 8 bases and the J gene lost 5 bases, with 10 bases spanning the gap.

The chain uses TRBV24-1 and TRBJ2-1; no clear D. Deletions cut 1 base from V and 4 bases from J, with 4 bases between. From germline, CDR1 is KGHDR and CDR2 SFDVKD. This CDR3 region has 13 residues. The CDR3 reads CATSDFQYNEQFF. CDR3 in DNA: TGTGCCACCAGTGATTTTCAGTACAATGAGCAGTTCTTC.

The table lists this clonotype with many counts. The gene calls are TRBV6-5 and TRBJ1-5; D unresolved. There are 16 residues in the CDR3. Trimming shortened V by 2 bases and J by 0 bases, and 11 bases separated the two germline ends. The germline CDR1 and CDR2 sequences are MNHEY and SVGAGI. The CDR3 loop reads CASSYSAFNSNQPQHF. The CDR3 DNA is TGTGCCAGCAGTTACAGCGCGTTCAATAGCAATCAGCCCCAGCATTTT.

Comment on this clonotype: A read error may produce the germline difference seen at one junction end. This rearrangement joins TRBV6-2 or TRBV6-3 to TRBJ2-7; D gene uncertain. From germline, CDR1 is MNHEY and CDR2 SVGEGT. The CDR3 length is 12 residues. The CDR3 nucleotides are TGTGCCAGCGGTTATAGCTCCTACGAGCAGTACTTC. It translates to CASGYSSYEQYF.

This clonotype was counted at least ten times. The rearrangement joins TRBV6-1 to TRBJ1-5; 9 bases map to TRBD1. Looked up from germline, CDR1 is MNHNS and CDR2 is SASEGT. This CDR3 is 17 amino acids long. V was clipped by 2 bases and J by 5 bases; unmatched bases: 10. The CDR3 loop is CASSEMVSGQGDQPQHF. The CDR3 DNA is TGTGCCAGCAGTGAAATGGTGTCGGGACAGGGAGATCAGCCCCAGCATTTT.

This clonotype has a count of ten or more. The J gene is TRBJ1-1, the V gene TRBV10-3; D unclear. V was trimmed by 6 bases and J by 0 bases, leaving 11 bases between them. CDR3 size: 14 residues. Per the germline V gene, CDR1 is ENHRY and CDR2 is SYGVKD. CDR3 residues: CAIRTALMNTEAFF. Written as DNA, the CDR3 is TGTGCCATCAGAACAGCACTTATGAACACTGAAGCTTTCTTT.

J is TRBJ1-2 and V is TRBV5-6, with D unclear. This CDR3 has 13 residues. V lost 2 bases and J 5 bases, leaving 10 bases between the germline ends. Germline CDR1 is SGHDT and CDR2 is YYEEEE. As DNA, the CDR3 is TGTGCCAGCAGCTTTTCAGGCCCTTATGGCTACACCTTC. Translated: CASSFSGPYGYTF. Combining the CDR3 with reference TRBV5-6 and TRBJ1-2 gives the whole variable domain DAGVTQSPTHLIKTRGQQVTLRCSPKSGHDTVSWYQQALGQGPQFIFQYYEEEERQRGNFPDRFSGHQFPNYSSELNVNALLLGDSALYLCASSFSGPYGYTFGSGTRLTVV.

This clonotype was recorded at least ten times. This chain uses TRBV4-1 with TRBJ1-5; 11 nucleotides agree with TRBD1. After removal of 4 bases from V and 2 bases from J, the junction contained 4 bases not matched to a gene. There are 16 residues in the CDR3. CDR1 is MGHRA and CDR2 is YSYEKL in the germline V gene. The CDR3 DNA follows: TGCGCCAGCAGCCGGGGGACAGGGGGAGGCAATCAGCCCCAGCATTTT. As protein: CASSRGTGGGNQPQHF.

This clonotype was seen more than once but under ten times. This sequence joins TRBV7-8 and TRBJ2-7; D call uncertain. Trimming removed 0 bases from V and 5 bases from J, with 8 bases in between. The CDR3 length is 13 residues. Per the germline V gene, CDR1 is SGHVS and CDR2 is FQNEAQ. The CDR3 DNA reads TGTGCCAGCAGCTTAGCCAGGTCCCACGAGCAGTACTTC. Amino acid sequence: CASSLARSHEQYF.

With regard to this clonotype: A junction boundary mismatches the germline segment, possibly from a read error. The gene calls are TRBV4-3 and TRBJ2-7; D call uncertain. CDR1 and CDR2 (germline): LGHNA, YSLEER. This CDR3 comprises 14 residues. The CDR3 protein is CVSSHRGPTYEQYF. CDR3 sequence (DNA): TGCGTCAGCAGCCATAGAGGACCGACCTACGAGCAGTACTTC.

This clonotype was counted many times. The chain recombines TRBV28 with TRBJ2-7, with 7 bases fitting TRBD1. CDR1 is MDHEN and CDR2 is SYDVKM in the germline V gene. V was pared by 8 bases and J by 5 bases, with 18 bases of the junction left unmatched. The CDR3 totals 16 residues. CDR3 nucleotides: TGTGCCAGCTTCCCCCGGGGACAGATCCTTGAAGACGAGCAGTACTTC. It is translated as CASFPRGQILEDEQYF.

This clonotype was seen at least ten times. CDR3 residues: CASSMRQGLNYGYTF. The DNA for the CDR3 is TGTGCCAGTAGTATGAGGCAGGGGCTAAACTATGGCTACACCTTC. This chain uses TRBV19 with TRBJ1-2; a weak D match, TRBD1 (6 bases). Germline CDR1 reads LNHDA; CDR2 reads SQIVND (reference sequence). The CDR3 totals 15 residues. The germline V and J ends were trimmed by 3 bases and 2 bases, with 13 bases remaining between them.

This clonotype was seen ten or more times. The chain links TRBV4-2 to TRBJ2-6; D is undetermined. Per germline, CDR1 LGHNA and CDR2 YNFKEQ. Deletions cut 4 bases from V and 0 bases from J, with 10 bases between. CDR3 size: 16 residues. CDR3 protein: CASSPQILSGANVLTF. The CDR3 coding sequence is TGTGCCAGCAGCCCACAGATTCTCTCTGGGGCCAACGTCCTGACTTTC.

This clonotype appeared many times. The V and J genes are TRBV2 and TRBJ2-2, with D tentatively TRBD1 (6 bases). The V and J ends lost 2 bases and 6 bases respectively, with 19 bases between them. CDR3 length: 17 residues. CDR1 SNHLY and CDR2 FYNNEI come from the germline V gene. The CDR3 protein is CASSEYFAGERSGELFF. In DNA, the CDR3 is TGTGCCAGCAGTGAATATTTCGCAGGGGAAAGGTCCGGGGAGCTGTTTTTT.

This clonotype was found many times. The chain uses TRBV19 and TRBJ1-5; 7 positions agree with TRBD1. Germline CDR1 LNHDA, CDR2 SQIVND (reference sequence). CDR3 length: 14 residues. The V segment lost 4 bases and the J segment 5 bases; nucleotides outside the gene matches: 5. The CDR3, as DNA: TGTGCCAGTAGTACCCGACAGGGTCATCAGCCCCAGCATTTT. Protein sequence: CASSTRQGHQPQHF.

At least ten counts were recorded for this clonotype. The rearrangement uses TRBV7-9 and TRBJ2-3; no clear D gene. The length of the CDR3 is 12 residues. V shed 5 bases and J shed 0 bases, with 3 bases lying between them. Germline CDR1 and CDR2: SEHNR and FQNEAQ (reference sequence). The CDR3 here is CASSPSTDTQYF. The CDR3 nucleotides read TGTGCCAGCAGCCCGAGCACAGATACGCAGTATTTT.

At least ten counts were recorded for this clonotype. The V and J genes are TRBV11-2 and TRBJ2-7, with 8 bases aligning to TRBD2. The J segment lost 4 bases and the V segment lost 1 base, leaving 3 bases of the junction unmatched. Looked up from germline, CDR1 is SGHAT and CDR2 is FQNNGV. CDR3 length equals 14 residues. Here the CDR3 DNA reads TGTGCCAGCAGCTTAGCGGGAGGGAATTACGAGCAGTACTTC. Protein sequence: CASSLAGGNYEQYF. The variable domain in full, completed from reference TRBV11-2 and TRBJ2-7, reads EAGVAQSPRYKIIEKRQSVAFWCNPISGHATLYWYQQILGQGPKLLIQFQNNGVVDDSQLPKDRFSAERLKGVDSTLKIQPAKLEDSAVYLCASSLAGGNYEQYFGPGTRLTVT.

This clonotype was counted at least ten times. The chain has TRBV27 and TRBJ2-1; possible D gene TRBD2, 6 bases. The length of the CDR3 is 16 residues. Per the germline V gene, CDR1 is MNHEY and CDR2 is SMNVEV (reference sequence). V was trimmed by 5 bases and J by 4 bases, leaving 18 bases between them. CDR3 loop: CASSPRLVGSYNEQFF. DNA for the CDR3: TGTGCCAGCAGTCCCCGACTAGTAGGCTCGTACAATGAGCAGTTCTTC.

This clonotype was observed at least ten times. The chain recombines TRBV4-1 with TRBJ2-5; no firm D call. Germline CDR1 is MGHRA and CDR2 is YSYEKL. Trimming took off 2 bases at V and 1 base at J, with 8 bases between the two ends. This CDR3 has 14 amino acids. The CDR3 loop reads CASSQFSGQETQYF. The CDR3 bases are TGCGCCAGCAGCCAATTTTCAGGCCAAGAGACCCAGTACTTC.

This clonotype showed up many times. The CDR3 sequence: CASSVQAGGSEQYF. CDR3 DNA: TGTGCCAGCAGCGTACAAGCGGGAGGTTCCGAGCAGTACTTC. The rearrangement uses TRBV9 and TRBJ2-7; TRBD2 aligns across 9 bases. Per germline, CDR1 SGDLS and CDR2 YYNGEE. V lost 1 base to trimming and J lost 6 bases; unmatched junction nucleotides: 5. This CDR3 comprises 14 residues.

This clonotype was found many times. The chain employs TRBV11-2 and TRBJ2-1; 10 bases align to TRBD1. Germline V gene data show CDR1 as SGHAT and CDR2 as FQNNGV. With 5 bases clipped from V and 8 bases from J, the junction kept 9 bases outside the gene matches. The CDR3 has 15 residues. This CDR3 is CASSPGQGGIDEQFF. The CDR3 region has the DNA TGTGCCAGCAGCCCCGGACAGGGGGGTATCGATGAGCAGTTCTTC. The whole variable domain, remainder taken from reference TRBV11-2 and TRBJ2-1, is EAGVAQSPRYKIIEKRQSVAFWCNPISGHATLYWYQQILGQGPKLLIQFQNNGVVDDSQLPKDRFSAERLKGVDSTLKIQPAKLEDSAVYLCASSPGQGGIDEQFFGPGTRLTVL.

This clonotype was seen repeatedly, ten times or more. The V gene is TRBV4-1, the J gene TRBJ1-2; D perhaps matches TRBD1 (6 bases). Per germline, CDR1 MGHRA and CDR2 YSYEKL. The CDR3 covers 15 residues. The V end was cut by 3 bases, the J end by 3 bases, with 14 bases between. DNA of the CDR3: TGCGCCAGCAGCCAGAAGCAGGGGCTACACTATGGCTACACCTTC. It yields the protein CASSQKQGLHYGYTF.

The rearrangement links TRBV11-2 to TRBJ2-1, with no clear D. CDR1 and CDR2 (germline): SGHAT, FQNNGV. The CDR3 is 17 residues long. Trimming cost V 2 bases and J 0 bases, with 14 bases left between them. The DNA of the CDR3 is TGTGCCAGCAGCTTAATCCCCCCCAGCGACTCCTACAATGAGCAGTTCTTC. Amino acids: CASSLIPPSDSYNEQFF. The full variable domain, in which reference TRBV11-2 and TRBJ2-1 provide the parts outside the CDR3, is EAGVAQSPRYKIIEKRQSVAFWCNPISGHATLYWYQQILGQGPKLLIQFQNNGVVDDSQLPKDRFSAERLKGVDSTLKIQPAKLEDSAVYLCASSLIPPSDSYNEQFFGPGTRLTVL.

The chain joins TRBV20-1 to TRBJ1-5, with TRBD1 identical over 7 bases. J lost 2 bases, V lost 6 bases, and 13 bases had no gene match. Germline V lookup: CDR1 DFQATT, CDR2 SNEGSKA (reference sequence). The CDR3 covers 16 residues. The CDR3 loop reads CSAPVGGQLGNQPQHF. Written as DNA, the CDR3 is TGCAGTGCACCGGTGGGGGGACAGCTCGGCAATCAGCCCCAGCATTTT.

The sample holds many counts of this clonotype. This sequence joins TRBV20-1 and TRBJ2-1; 12 bases align to TRBD2. This CDR3 has 16 residues. The germline gives CDR1 DFQATT, CDR2 SNEGSKA (reference sequence). V was clipped by 3 bases and J by 8 bases; unmatched bases: 11. DNA for the CDR3: TGCAGTGCTAGGTTCTTGACTAGCGGGAGTGGCGATGAGCAGTTCTTC. It specifies CSARFLTSGSGDEQFF.